These 23 T cell receptor beta chains were sequenced from one sample in a study of blood T cell repertoires in COVID-19. Method: immunoSEQ multiplex PCR; TCRdb's copy keeps in-frame clones and lacks some. The data contain about 130,000 clones, around 80% of them singletons. Sequenced: peripheral blood. These receptors came from a human donor in a cohort sampled during active COVID-19.

The gene calls are TRBV5-1 and TRBJ2-5; TRBD2 matches at 8 bases. Germline-derived CDR1 and CDR2 are SGHRS and YFSETQ. The length of the CDR3 is 14 residues. V lost 0 bases, J lost 3 bases, and 1 base stayed unmatched. The CDR3 loop reads CASSLALAEETQYF. CDR3 DNA: TGCGCCAGCAGCTTGGCACTAGCGGAAGAGACCCAGTACTTC.

The chain links TRBV5-6 to TRBJ2-7; 9 positions match TRBD1. The CDR3 covers 16 residues. Per germline, CDR1 SGHDT and CDR2 YYEEEE. The V segment lost 4 bases and the J segment 3 bases; nucleotides outside the gene matches: 11. The CDR3, as DNA: TGTGCCAGCAGCCCGGGACAGGGTTTACCTTACTACGAGCAGTACTTC. This gives the protein CASSPGQGLPYYEQYF. Looking up the rest from reference TRBV5-6 and TRBJ2-7 gives the full variable domain: DAGVTQSPTHLIKTRGQQVTLRCSPKSGHDTVSWYQQALGQGPQFIFQYYEEEERQRGNFPDRFSGHQFPNYSSELNVNALLLGDSALYLCASSPGQGLPYYEQYFGPGTRLTVT.

This clone showed up just a few times. The chain recombines TRBV28 with TRBJ1-6, with a tentative D call TRBD1 (6 bases). V lost 10 bases to trimming and J lost 5 bases, with 15 bases between them. CDR3 size: 14 residues. Germline CDR1 and CDR2: MDHEN and SYDVKM. CDR3 DNA sequence: TGTGCCATCAACACAGGGTTCCATAATTCACCCCTCCACTTT. This translates into CAINTGFHNSPLHF.

The chain joins TRBV5-1 to TRBJ1-1; the D gene is possibly TRBD1 (6 bases). Germline CDR1 SGHRS, CDR2 YFSETQ. V lost 0 bases, J lost 3 bases, and 18 bases lay in between. This CDR3 comprises 17 residues. The DNA for the CDR3 is TGCGCCAGCAGCTTGGCCGCACGGGGGGCACGGGACACTGAAGCTTTCTTT. Its protein is CASSLAARGARDTEAFF.

The V gene is TRBV3-1 (or the pseudogene TRBV3-2), the J gene TRBJ1-1, with 7 bases aligning to TRBD1. J was trimmed by 5 bases and V by 7 bases; bases with no gene match: 4. The CDR3 has 12 residues. Germline CDR1 is LGHDT and CDR2 is YNNKEL (reference sequence). For the CDR3, the DNA is TGTGCCAGCACCATACAGGGGACTGAAGCTTTCTTT. Protein product: CASTIQGTEAFF.

Only a few counts were recorded for this clone. The rearrangement joins TRBV14 to TRBJ2-1; D ambiguous. There are 14 residues in the CDR3. V lost 0 bases, J lost 9 bases, and 12 bases lay in between. Looked up from germline, CDR1 is SGHDN and CDR2 is FVKESK. In nucleotides, the CDR3 is TGTGCCAGCAGCCAAGATGTACGCTACTCTGAGCAGTTCTTC. Protein: CASSQDVRYSEQFF.

This clone showed up just a few times. This sample also contains other DNA sequences that code for the same CDR3. The chain is built from TRBV10-3 and TRBJ2-2, with D unclear. The CDR3 has 13 amino acids. Trimming shortened V by 3 bases and J by 3 bases, and 5 bases separated the two germline ends. Germline V gives CDR1 ENHRY, CDR2 SYGVKD. CDR3 in amino acids: CAISDPDTGELFF. The CDR3 DNA is TGTGCCATCAGTGACCCGGACACCGGGGAGCTGTTTTTT.

The chain is built from TRBV28 and TRBJ2-5; TRBD2 matches 7 bases. V lost 1 base and J lost 5; bases outside the gene matches: 1. CDR1 MDHEN and CDR2 SYDVKM come from the germline V gene. The CDR3 covers 13 residues. The CDR3 region is CASSLLGGETQYF. The CDR3 DNA follows: TGTGCCAGCAGTTTATTGGGGGGGGAGACCCAGTACTTC.

In this sample, this clone turned up a few times. This sequence joins TRBV7-6 and TRBJ1-6; no reliable D call. V was pared by 5 bases and J by 7 bases, with 12 bases between. The CDR3 covers 14 residues. Germline-derived CDR1 and CDR2 are SGHVS and FNYEAQ. CDR3 sequence: CASSTDILNSPLHF. The CDR3 nucleotides are TGTGCCAGCAGCACCGACATCTTAAATTCACCCCTCCACTTT.

The rearrangement joins TRBV7-2 to TRBJ2-1, with D possibly TRBD1 on 6 matching bases. The CDR3 has 13 residues. Germline V CDR1 and CDR2: SGHTA, FQGNSA. Trimming cost V 3 bases and J 8 bases, with 11 bases left between them. Here the CDR3 reads CASSLTGLDEQFF. The DNA for the CDR3 is TGTGCCAGCAGCTTGACAGGATTGGATGAGCAGTTCTTC.

The rearrangement joins TRBV18 to TRBJ1-2; TRBD1 agrees at 8 bases. The CDR3 loop spans 17 amino acids. V lost 6 bases and J lost 0; bases outside the gene matches: 12. CDR1 and CDR2 from the germline V gene are KGHSH and LQKENI. CDR3 sequence reads: CASSQTGQGQANYGYTF. The CDR3 nucleotides read TGTGCCAGCTCGCAAACTGGACAGGGACAAGCTAACTATGGCTACACCTTC.

The chain recombines TRBV28 with TRBJ1-5; D gene unclear. There are 14 residues in the CDR3. Germline lookup yields CDR1 MDHEN and CDR2 SYDVKM. The germline V and J ends were trimmed by 3 bases and 5 bases, with 11 bases remaining between them. The CDR3 nucleotides read TGTGCCAGCAGTTTGTGGCGGTCAGATCAGCCCCAGCATTTT. It yields the protein CASSLWRSDQPQHF.

A remark on this clone: A far larger clone is one base from this, pointing to a likely read error. The sample contains more than one DNA sequence encoding this CDR3. The rearrangement joins TRBV3-1 (or the pseudogene TRBV3-2) to TRBJ2-2; TRBD2 is a possible D gene (7 bases). Trimming removed 3 bases at V and 6 bases at J, with 17 bases between. The CDR3 is 16 residues long. The germline CDR1 and CDR2 sequences are LGHDT and YNNKEL (reference sequence). CDR3 loop: CASSHGGGGSPGELFF. CDR3 nucleotides: TGTGCCAGCAGCCACGGGGGCGGGGGAAGTCCCGGGGAGCTGTTTTTT.

The chain uses TRBV6-2 or TRBV6-3 and TRBJ2-1, with TRBD2 matching 13 bases. Germline loops: CDR1 MNHEY, CDR2 SVGEGT. The CDR3 sequence is 21 residues long. The V and J ends lost 0 bases and 0 bases, in that order; junction bases with no gene match: 11. The CDR3 DNA is TGTGCCAGCAGTTACTCGCGGACTAGCGGGGGCCCGTTTCGCTCCTACAATGAGCAGTTCTTC. As protein: CASSYSRTSGGPFRSYNEQFF.

The chain joins TRBV6-5 to TRBJ1-2; TRBD1 agrees at 7 bases. Per germline, CDR1 MNHEY and CDR2 SVGAGI. The V and J ends lost 5 bases and 2 bases, in that order; junction bases with no gene match: 5. The CDR3 runs to 14 residues. CDR3 protein: CASSRDRENYGYTF. The CDR3 region has the DNA TGTGCCAGCAGTAGGGACAGAGAAAACTATGGCTACACCTTC.

The table lists this clone with a count of one. The V and J genes are TRBV5-6 and TRBJ2-1, with TRBD2 matching 12 bases. Germline loops: CDR1 SGHDT, CDR2 YYEEEE. Germline trimming cut 4 bases from V and 2 bases from J; bases unmatched to any gene: 10. The CDR3 is made up of 18 amino acids. The chain's CDR3 is CASSQTASGGAPYNEQFF. The CDR3 nucleotides read TGTGCCAGCAGCCAAACCGCTAGCGGGGGGGCCCCCTACAATGAGCAGTTCTTC.

The genes are TRBV7-9 and TRBJ1-4; D is perhaps TRBD1 (6 bases). The V gene lost 2 bases and the J gene lost 6 bases, with 13 bases spanning the gap. From germline, CDR1 is SEHNR and CDR2 FQNEAQ (reference sequence). This CDR3 has 15 amino acids. The DNA for the CDR3 is TGTGCCAGCAGCTTAATTGGGACATGGGATGAAAAACTGTTTTTT. Its protein product is CASSLIGTWDEKLFF. Based on the CDR3 plus reference TRBV7-9 and TRBJ1-4, the full variable domain is DTGVSQNPRHKITKRGQNVTFRCDPISEHNRLYWYRQTLGQGPEFLTYFQNEAQLEKSRLLSDRFSAERPKGSFSTLEIQRTEQGDSAMYLCASSLIGTWDEKLFFGSGTQLSVL.

CDR3 sequence reads: CASSGREPYEQYF. The CDR3 DNA sequence: TGTGCCAGCAGTGGCAGGGAACCCTACGAGCAGTACTTC. The rearrangement joins TRBV2 to TRBJ2-7, with D perhaps matching TRBD1 (5 bases). V was trimmed by 4 bases and J by 2 bases, leaving 9 bases between them. The CDR3 extends over 13 amino acids. Germline V lookup: CDR1 SNHLY, CDR2 FYNNEI.

A few counts support this clone. The CDR3 bases are TGTGCCAGCAGCCCCAGGGGTCCGGGGCCGGATACTGAAGCTTTCTTT. Its protein product is CASSPRGPGPDTEAFF. The chain combines TRBV7-9 with TRBJ1-1; tentatively, D is TRBD1 (6 bases). The CDR3 loop spans 16 amino acids. Looked up from germline, CDR1 is SEHNR and CDR2 is FQNEAQ (reference sequence). V lost 5 bases to trimming and J lost 5 bases, with 21 bases between them.

The chain carries TRBV7-8 and TRBJ1-4; D is perhaps TRBD1 (6 bases). Germline V gene lookup returns CDR1 SGHVS and CDR2 FQNEAQ. The CDR3 totals 15 residues. V lost 6 bases and J lost 3, with 14 bases in between. The CDR3 sequence: CASRADRFSNEKLFF. CDR3 nucleotide sequence: TGTGCCAGCAGAGCGGACAGATTTTCTAATGAAAAACTGTTTTTT.

This clone was seen a single time. The rearrangement links TRBV6-1 to TRBJ2-2; possibly TRBD1 for D (6 bases). Looked up from germline, CDR1 is MNHNS and CDR2 is SASEGT. The germline V and J ends were trimmed by 2 bases and 3 bases, with 16 bases remaining between them. CDR3 length: 17 residues. This CDR3 reads CASSERRQAGDTGELFF. The CDR3 coding sequence is TGTGCCAGCAGTGAACGGAGACAGGCAGGGGACACCGGGGAGCTGTTTTTT.

This clone was seen only a few times. The chain employs TRBV12-5 and TRBJ1-5; D may be TRBD1 (6 bases). The germline V gene encodes CDR1 LGHNT and CDR2 FRNRAP. This CDR3 has 14 residues. The V and J ends lost 2 bases and 6 bases respectively, with 11 bases between them. The CDR3 here is CASGLKRGSQPQHF. In nucleotides, the CDR3 is TGTGCTAGTGGTTTGAAGAGGGGGAGTCAGCCCCAGCATTTT.

This clone was seen a single time. V is TRBV7-2 and J is TRBJ2-7, with 10 bases matching TRBD2. The CDR3 is 14 residues long. Trimming removed 6 bases from V and 7 bases from J; junction bases left unmatched: 9. Germline values: CDR1 SGHTA, CDR2 FQGNSA. CDR3 region: CASRYSGGADEQYF. The CDR3 DNA is TGTGCCAGCAGGTACAGCGGGGGGGCAGATGAGCAGTACTTC.